This entry is about one T cell receptor beta chain. This specimen belongs to a study of cytomegalovirus exposure and HLA in healthy donors. The PCR employed 60 Vbeta primers together with 13 Jbeta primers. Profiled with immunoSEQ multiplex PCR; TCRdb holds only in-frame clones, not every one. The table lists about 57,000 clones, around 80% of them singletons. Germline CDR1 LNHDA, CDR2 SQIVND (reference sequence). After removal of 2 bases from V and 4 bases from J, the junction contained 2 bases not matched to a gene. The CDR3 loop spans 15 amino acids. This TCR was recovered from a woman aged 25 to 39 in good health and CMV-seronegative. V and J are TRBV19 and TRBJ2-2; 9 positions match TRBD2. The sample was PBMCs. CDR3 amino acids: CASSISSGATGELFF. The CDR3 region has the DNA TGTGCCAGTAGTATATCTAGCGGGGCCACCGGGGAGCTGTTTTTT.